This TCR beta chain was sequenced in a study of CD8+ T cells in alopecia areata. Study-wide context: Treated patients took oral tofacitinib at 5 to 10 mg twice daily. Study-level results: Scalp sequencing captures resident alphabeta T cells of normal skin too.

Remarks on this clone: Its specificity is unknown.

This CDR3 spans 14 amino acids. Germline trimming cut 7 bases from V and 10 bases from J; bases unmatched to any gene: 13. Per germline, CDR1 WNHNN and CDR2 SYGVQD (reference sequence). Alopecia areata patients provided lesional scalp punch biopsies and peripheral blood, both collected for the study. As the sequencing template, cDNA was produced by extracting RNA and reverse transcribing it. Produced via immunoSEQ multiplex PCR; TCRdb's table is partial and in-frame only. Of hundreds of thousands of clones in the sample, 50% to 60% were seen once. The chain has TRBV10-1 and TRBJ2-1, with 7 nucleotides matching TRBD2. The sample here was CD4+ T cells sorted from blood, taken at week 0. The clonotype was recovered from a human donor with alopecia areata. Here the CDR3 reads CASKVSGVSSEQFF. Written as DNA, the CDR3 is TGCGCCAGCAAAGTAAGCGGGGTCTCTTCGGAGCAGTTCTTC.